In its sample, the clone carrying this T cell receptor (beta chain) was seen many times. Researchers used genomic DNA as the template to profile TCR beta VDJ and CDR3. TCRdb re-derived calls from the reads in MiXCR, one entry per CDR3 protein. The data show around 120,000 distinct CDR3 sequences, approximately 36% seen once. The CDR3 runs 13 residues. V was trimmed by 0 bases and J by 6 bases, leaving 9 bases between them. This entry comes from a study of CD8+CD57+ T cells in acquired aplastic anemia. It was patients with CD8+CD57+ cell expansion by flow cytometry who were chosen for sequencing. Patients had not yet gotten any therapy when their blood was taken for sampling.

This rearrangement joins TRBV12-3 or TRBV12-4 to TRBJ2-7; D might be TRBD1 (5 bases). Input material: sorted CD4+, CD8+, or CD8+CD57+ T cells (not recorded which) from PBMCs. This receptor was taken from a human donor with aplastic anemia. CDR3 sequence reads: CASSLAGAGEQYF. The DNA for the CDR3 is TGTGCCAGCAGTTTAGCAGGGGCCGGCGAGCAGTACTTC.